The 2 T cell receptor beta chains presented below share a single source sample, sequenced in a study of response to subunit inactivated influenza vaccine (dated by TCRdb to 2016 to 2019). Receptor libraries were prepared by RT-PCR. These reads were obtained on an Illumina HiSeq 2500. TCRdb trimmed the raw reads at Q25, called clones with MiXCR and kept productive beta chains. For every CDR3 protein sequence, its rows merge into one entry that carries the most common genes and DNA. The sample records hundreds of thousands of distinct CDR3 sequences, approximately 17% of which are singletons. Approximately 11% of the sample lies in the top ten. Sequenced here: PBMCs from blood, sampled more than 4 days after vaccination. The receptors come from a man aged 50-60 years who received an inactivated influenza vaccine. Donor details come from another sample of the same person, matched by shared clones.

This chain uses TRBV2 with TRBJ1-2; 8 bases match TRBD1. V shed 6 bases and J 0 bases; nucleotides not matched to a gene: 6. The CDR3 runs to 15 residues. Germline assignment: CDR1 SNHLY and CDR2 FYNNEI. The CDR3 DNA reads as TGTGCCAGCAGCACGGACAGGGTGGCTAACTATGGCTACACCTTC. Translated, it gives CASSTDRVANYGYTF.

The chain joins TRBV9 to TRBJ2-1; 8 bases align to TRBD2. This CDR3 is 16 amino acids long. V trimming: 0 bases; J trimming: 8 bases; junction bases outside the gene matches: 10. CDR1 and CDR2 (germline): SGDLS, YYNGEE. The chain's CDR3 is CASSVAGTRSSDEQFF. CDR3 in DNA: TGTGCCAGCAGCGTAGCCGGGACTAGAAGTTCCGATGAGCAGTTCTTC.